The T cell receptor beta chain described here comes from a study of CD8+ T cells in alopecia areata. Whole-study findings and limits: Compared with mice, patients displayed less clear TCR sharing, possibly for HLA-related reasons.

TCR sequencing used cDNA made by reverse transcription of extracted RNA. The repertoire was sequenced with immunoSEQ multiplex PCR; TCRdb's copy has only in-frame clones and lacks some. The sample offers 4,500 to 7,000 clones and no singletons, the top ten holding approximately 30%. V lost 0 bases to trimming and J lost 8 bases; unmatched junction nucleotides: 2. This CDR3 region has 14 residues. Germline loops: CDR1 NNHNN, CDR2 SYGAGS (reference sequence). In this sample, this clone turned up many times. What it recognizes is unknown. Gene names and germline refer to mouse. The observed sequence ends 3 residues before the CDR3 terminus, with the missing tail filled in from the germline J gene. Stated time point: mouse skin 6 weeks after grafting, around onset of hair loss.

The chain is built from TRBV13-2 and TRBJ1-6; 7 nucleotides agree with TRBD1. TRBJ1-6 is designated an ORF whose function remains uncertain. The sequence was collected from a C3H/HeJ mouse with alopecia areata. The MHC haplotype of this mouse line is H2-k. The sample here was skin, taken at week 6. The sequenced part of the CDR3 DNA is TGTGCCAGCGGTGATGCCGGGACAGATTCGCCC. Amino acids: CASGDAGTDSP. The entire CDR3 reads CASGDAGTDSPLYF.